These 32 T cell receptor beta chains were all obtained from the same sample, sequenced in a study of cytomegalovirus exposure and HLA in healthy donors. Sequencing was performed with immunoSEQ multiplex PCR; in TCRdb, only in-frame clones are kept and a portion is missing. The top ten hold about 7% of the sample, which has under 200,000 clones, over 65% seen once. The sample consisted of PBMCs. The source is a man between 18 and 29 years old in good health and CMV-seropositive.

The rearrangement links TRBV7-2 to TRBJ2-7, with 7 bases aligning to TRBD2. There are 14 residues in the CDR3. Germline lookup yields CDR1 SGHTA and CDR2 FQGNSA. After removal of 3 bases from V and 3 bases from J, the junction contained 5 bases not matched to a gene. CDR3 residues: CASSFLGGSYEQYF. The CDR3 DNA reads TGTGCCAGCAGCTTCCTTGGCGGGAGCTACGAGCAGTACTTC.

This clone was seen at least ten times. J is TRBJ2-1 and V is TRBV15; perhaps TRBD2 as D (7 bases). CDR1 is LNHNV and CDR2 is YYDKDF in the germline V gene (reference sequence). The CDR3 runs to 12 residues. The V end lost 8 bases, the J end lost 7 bases, and 12 bases lay between the germline ends. CDR3 sequence reads: CATGLGGNEQFF. The CDR3 DNA is TGTGCCACCGGACTAGGGGGAAATGAGCAGTTCTTC.

This clone has a single count. J is TRBJ2-1 and V is TRBV6-4; 10 nucleotides match TRBD1. CDR3 length: 14 residues. Per germline, CDR1 MRHNA and CDR2 SNTAGT. Losses at the gene ends were 6 bases for V and 9 bases for J; bases not matched to a gene: 8. The CDR3 here is CASSVKDRGSEQFF. For the CDR3, the DNA is TGTGCCAGCAGCGTTAAGGACAGGGGGAGTGAGCAGTTCTTC.

The chain has TRBV7-8 and TRBJ1-5; D is undetermined. Trimming shortened V by 0 bases and J by 4 bases, and 10 bases separated the two germline ends. This CDR3 comprises 15 residues. In germline, CDR1 is SGHVS, CDR2 FQNEAQ. CDR3 loop: CASSLAGKPNQPQHF. For the CDR3, the DNA is TGTGCCAGCAGCTTAGCGGGCAAGCCGAATCAGCCCCAGCATTTT.

This clone appeared a single time. The chain couples TRBV6-5 to TRBJ2-1, with 8 bases fitting TRBD2. The V gene end was trimmed by 7 bases and the J gene end by 6 bases; junction bases not matched to a gene: 8. In germline, CDR1 is MNHEY, CDR2 SVGAGI. CDR3 length: 14 amino acids. The CDR3 here is CASTAGLGLNEQFF. For the CDR3, the DNA is TGTGCCAGCACCGCGGGACTAGGACTCAATGAGCAGTTCTTC.

The chain couples TRBV5-4 to TRBJ2-3; 8 bases agree with TRBD2. This CDR3 contains 15 residues. The ends lost 4 bases at V and 8 bases at J; junction bases unmatched: 12. CDR1 and CDR2 from the germline V gene are SGHNT and YYREEE (reference sequence). For the CDR3, the DNA is TGTGCCAGCAGCCCGGGGGGGACCCCCCTAGGTACGCAGTATTTT. It is translated as CASSPGGTPLGTQYF.

The rearrangement links TRBV9 to TRBJ1-2, with 8 bases that match TRBD1. This CDR3 spans 15 amino acids. V dropped 3 bases and J dropped 6; count of bases not matched to a gene: 10. CDR1 is SGDLS, CDR2 YYNGEE, per germline. The DNA of the CDR3 is TGTGCCAGCAGCGGTCACAGGGGGGAGAGGGATGGCTACACCTTC. Amino acid sequence: CASSGHRGERDGYTF.

The rearrangement joins TRBV13 to TRBJ1-1; 9 nucleotides agree with TRBD1. Germline CDR1 is PRHDT and CDR2 is FYEKMQ (reference sequence). Trimming removed 4 bases from V and 4 bases from J; junction bases left unmatched: 4. The CDR3 is 14 amino acids. The CDR3 reads CASSYRQGGTEAFF. The CDR3 nucleotides read TGTGCCAGCAGCTATAGACAGGGGGGCACTGAAGCTTTCTTT.

The chain links TRBV7-2 to TRBJ1-2; D possibly corresponds to TRBD1 (5 bases). In germline, CDR1 is SGHTA, CDR2 FQGNSA. The CDR3 covers 13 residues. Trimming took 1 base from V and 5 from J, leaving 8 bases between them. The CDR3 sequence is CASSLVGLYGYTF. The CDR3 DNA reads TGTGCCAGCAGCTTAGTGGGACTTTATGGCTACACCTTC. Full variable domain (missing parts from reference TRBV7-2 and TRBJ1-2): GAGVSQSPSNKVTEKGKDVELRCDPISGHTALYWYRQSLGQGLEFLIYFQGNSAPDKSGLPSDRFSAERTGGSVSTLTIQRTQQEDSAVYLCASSLVGLYGYTFGSGTRLTVV.

This chain connects TRBV6-4 to TRBJ2-1; the match to TRBD2 covers 9 bases. With 4 bases clipped from V and 8 bases from J, the junction kept 12 bases outside the gene matches. Germline CDR1 reads MRHNA; CDR2 reads SNTAGT. The CDR3 runs to 16 residues. The CDR3 DNA follows: TGTGCCAGCAGTGTCGTGGCGGGAGGGCCCGCCGATGAGCAGTTCTTC. As protein: CASSVVAGGPADEQFF.

The J gene is TRBJ1-5, the V gene TRBV7-9; 7 nucleotides match TRBD1. With 4 bases clipped from V and 9 bases from J, the junction kept 9 bases outside the gene matches. Per the germline V gene, CDR1 is SEHNR and CDR2 is FQNEAQ (reference sequence). The CDR3 is made up of 14 amino acids. This CDR3 is CASSSLDRAGPQHF. The CDR3 DNA follows: TGTGCCAGCAGCTCCCTCGACAGGGCAGGGCCCCAGCATTTT.

V gene TRBV25-1 combines with J gene TRBJ2-2, with 10 bases lining up with TRBD2. The CDR3 totals 17 residues. V dropped 7 bases and J dropped 3; count of bases not matched to a gene: 11. Germline V gives CDR1 MGHDK, CDR2 SYGVNS. CDR3 amino acids: CASTSFRTSGDTGELFF. In DNA, the CDR3 is TGTGCCAGCACCTCCTTTAGGACTAGCGGAGACACCGGGGAGCTGTTTTTT.

The chain joins TRBV11-2 to TRBJ1-2; 7 bases align to TRBD1. This CDR3 comprises 15 residues. In germline, CDR1 is SGHAT, CDR2 FQNNGV. V gave up 2 bases and J gave up 4 bases; unmatched junction bases: 7. The CDR3 DNA reads as TGTGCCAGCAGCTTATCTATAGGGGGCGGCTATGGCTACACCTTC. Encoded protein: CASSLSIGGGYGYTF.

This chain connects TRBV7-6 to TRBJ2-7, with 9 bases fitting TRBD2. The CDR3 runs 17 residues. With 1 base clipped from V and 3 bases from J, the junction kept 10 bases outside the gene matches. Germline values: CDR1 SGHVS, CDR2 FNYEAQ. CDR3 protein: CASSLGPIAGEFYEQYF. CDR3 DNA sequence: TGTGCCAGCAGCTTAGGACCCATAGCGGGGGAGTTCTACGAGCAGTACTTC. Together with reference TRBV7-6 and TRBJ2-7, the CDR3 gives the full variable domain: GAGVSQSPRYKVTKRGQDVALRCDPISGHVSLYWYRQALGQGPEFLTYFNYEAQQDKSGLPNDRFSAERPEGSISTLTIQRTEQRDSAMYRCASSLGPIAGEFYEQYFGPGTRLTVT.

This chain links TRBV7-7 with TRBJ2-5; possible D gene TRBD2, 6 bases. V was shortened by 1 base and J by 1 base, with 10 bases between the two germline ends. The germline CDR1 and CDR2 sequences are SSHAT and FNYEAQ (reference sequence). There are 15 residues in the CDR3. The CDR3 region is CASSLGSGVQETQYF. The CDR3 DNA reads TGTGCCAGCAGCTTAGGTTCGGGGGTCCAAGAGACCCAGTACTTC.

The V and J genes are TRBV4-2 and TRBJ2-7, with D perhaps TRBD2 (6 bases). Germline CDR1 is LGHNA and CDR2 is YNFKEQ. CDR3 length: 15 amino acids. The V and J ends lost 0 bases and 6 bases respectively, with 15 bases between them. The CDR3 loop is CASSQDRAGRSEQYF. DNA of the CDR3: TGTGCCAGCAGCCAAGATCGGGCGGGACGGTCCGAGCAGTACTTC.

In regard to this clone: The identical CDR3 is also encoded by other nucleotide sequences in the sample. The V and J genes are TRBV9 and TRBJ2-7; 7 bases line up with TRBD2. CDR1 and CDR2 from the germline V gene are SGDLS and YYNGEE. The CDR3 has 14 amino acids. V was pared by 0 bases and J by 0 bases, with 0 bases of the junction left unmatched. CDR3 bases: TGTGCCAGCAGCGTAGGCGGGAGCTCCTACGAGCAGTACTTC. It specifies CASSVGGSSYEQYF.

There are a few counts of this clone. The genes are TRBV11-2 and TRBJ2-7; 9 bases are shared with TRBD1. V was pared by 2 bases and J by 5 bases, with 10 bases of the junction left unmatched. Germline assignment: CDR1 SGHAT and CDR2 FQNNGV. The CDR3 has 16 amino acids. CDR3 loop: CASSLRQGTGTDEQYF. In DNA form, the CDR3 reads TGTGCCAGCAGCTTACGCCAAGGGACAGGGACCGACGAGCAGTACTTC.

This clone was seen only once. The DNA of the CDR3 is TGTGCCAGCAGCTTCCTGCAGGGGGTTAACACTGAAGCTTTCTTT. It codes for CASSFLQGVNTEAFF. V gene TRBV9 combines with J gene TRBJ1-1, with TRBD1 matching over 7 bases. V shed 4 bases and J 2 bases; nucleotides not matched to a gene: 8. CDR1 and CDR2 from the germline V gene are SGDLS and YYNGEE. The CDR3 runs to 15 residues.

V is TRBV30 and J is TRBJ1-2; TRBD1 agrees at 10 bases. The CDR3 length is 16 residues. V gave up 7 bases and J gave up 4 bases; unmatched junction bases: 15. CDR1 is GTSNPN and CDR2 is SVGIG in the germline V gene (reference sequence). The CDR3 is CAFDTGQGTSSYGYTF. The CDR3 DNA reads as TGTGCCTTTGATACGGGACAGGGGACGTCTAGCTATGGCTACACCTTC.

The J gene is TRBJ2-7, the V gene TRBV9; 8 bases match TRBD1. This CDR3 has 15 amino acids. V gave up 4 bases and J gave up 2 bases; unmatched junction bases: 8. Germline loops: CDR1 SGDLS, CDR2 YYNGEE. In DNA form, the CDR3 reads TGTGCCAGCAGCCAGTCCGGGACAGGACCCTACGAGCAGTACTTC. Translating it yields CASSQSGTGPYEQYF.

The chain joins TRBV6-4 to TRBJ2-7; a weak D match, TRBD1 (6 bases). The CDR3 covers 13 residues. V was cut by 4 bases and J by 6 bases, with 13 bases left in between. Germline V CDR1 and CDR2: MRHNA, SNTAGT. The CDR3 region has the DNA TGTGCCAGCAGTGCCAAACAGGGAACCGAGCAGTACTTC. It translates to CASSAKQGTEQYF.

The rearrangement joins TRBV2 to TRBJ2-4; 10 bases are shared with TRBD1. The junction had 8 bases not matched to a gene; V was cut back by 6 bases and J by 6 bases. The length of the CDR3 is 15 residues. Germline V gene data show CDR1 as SNHLY and CDR2 as FYNNEI. The CDR3 here is CASRPVGQGGNIQYF. The CDR3 DNA reads as TGTGCCAGCAGACCCGTCGGACAGGGGGGAAACATTCAGTACTTC.

This chain links TRBV20-1 with TRBJ2-7; D might be TRBD2 (7 bases). Per the germline V gene, CDR1 is DFQATT and CDR2 is SNEGSKA (reference sequence). The CDR3 spans 11 residues. V was trimmed by 1 base and J by 12 bases, leaving 13 bases between them. The CDR3 loop is CSARAGGHTYF. The CDR3 region has the DNA TGCAGTGCTAGAGCGGGGGGACACACGTACTTC.

The chain combines TRBV12-5 with TRBJ2-5; 12 bases match TRBD2. Germline lookup yields CDR1 LGHNT and CDR2 FRNRAP. The trim removed 2 bases at V and 4 bases at J, leaving 11 bases unmatched. The CDR3 extends over 18 amino acids. CDR3 amino acids: CASGLWASGRAGAETQYF. The CDR3 DNA follows: TGTGCTAGTGGTTTGTGGGCTAGCGGGAGGGCCGGGGCAGAGACCCAGTACTTC.

V and J are TRBV4-2 and TRBJ2-1, with a weak D call TRBD2 (6 bases). Germline CDR1 reads LGHNA; CDR2 reads YNFKEQ. V was shortened by 3 bases and J by 3 bases, with 9 bases between the two germline ends. The CDR3 contains 14 residues. The CDR3 region has the DNA TGTGCCAGCAGCCAGCGGCGGGACTACAATGAGCAGTTCTTC. This translates into CASSQRRDYNEQFF.

This chain links TRBV5-1 with TRBJ2-1; maybe TRBD2 (7 bases). The CDR3 runs 13 residues. Germline V CDR1 and CDR2: SGHRS, YFSETQ. This CDR3 reads CAVGGALSNEQFF. CDR3 sequence (DNA): TGCGCGGTGGGGGGGGCGCTGAGCAATGAGCAGTTCTTC. Full variable domain (missing parts from reference TRBV5-1 and TRBJ2-1): KAGVTQTPRYLIKTRGQQVTLSCSPISGHRSVSWYQQTPGQGLQFLFEYFSETQRNKGNFPGRFSGRQFSNSRSEMNVSTLELGDSALYLCAVGGALSNEQFFGPGTRLTVL.

This clone was counted a few times. J is TRBJ2-7 and V is TRBV15; a possible D gene is TRBD1 (5 bases). This CDR3 region has 15 residues. CDR1 is LNHNV, CDR2 YYDKDF, per germline (reference sequence). V was cut by 1 base and J by 2 bases, with 12 bases left in between. The CDR3 region is CATSRASRGPYEQYF. DNA for the CDR3: TGTGCCACCAGCAGAGCATCAAGGGGCCCCTACGAGCAGTACTTC.

This clone turned up a few times. V is TRBV19 and J is TRBJ1-4; TRBD1 matches 8 bases. From germline, CDR1 is LNHDA and CDR2 SQIVND (reference sequence). The length of the CDR3 is 12 residues. V shed 6 bases, J shed 14 bases, and the junction held 8 bases outside the gene matches. The chain's CDR3 is CASRLPDRALFF. In nucleotides, the CDR3 is TGTGCCAGTAGGCTACCGGACAGGGCGCTGTTTTTT.

The chain has TRBV7-2 and TRBJ2-1; maybe TRBD2 (6 bases). The V and J ends lost 5 bases and 7 bases respectively, with 18 bases between them. The CDR3 runs 15 residues. CDR1 SGHTA and CDR2 FQGNSA come from the germline V gene. CDR3 loop: CASSPLGSPVNEQFF. DNA for the CDR3: TGTGCCAGCAGCCCCCTCGGGAGCCCGGTTAATGAGCAGTTCTTC.

The V call is TRBV5-1, the J call TRBJ2-5, with TRBD2 matching over 9 bases. This CDR3 spans 16 amino acids. The germline V gene has CDR1 SGHRS and CDR2 YFSETQ. V lost 4 bases, J lost 2 bases, and 9 bases stayed unmatched. The CDR3 here is CASSPGAGGVQETQYF. Written as DNA, the CDR3 is TGCGCCAGCAGCCCAGGGGCGGGAGGGGTTCAAGAGACCCAGTACTTC.

The DNA of the CDR3 is TGTGCCAGCAGCGGCACAGGGGACGAAAAACTGTTTTTT. Translating gives CASSGTGDEKLFF. The J gene is TRBJ1-4, the V gene TRBV9, with 7 nucleotides matching TRBD1. Germline V gives CDR1 SGDLS, CDR2 YYNGEE. V shed 3 bases, J shed 8 bases, and the junction held 4 bases outside the gene matches. This CDR3 comprises 13 residues.